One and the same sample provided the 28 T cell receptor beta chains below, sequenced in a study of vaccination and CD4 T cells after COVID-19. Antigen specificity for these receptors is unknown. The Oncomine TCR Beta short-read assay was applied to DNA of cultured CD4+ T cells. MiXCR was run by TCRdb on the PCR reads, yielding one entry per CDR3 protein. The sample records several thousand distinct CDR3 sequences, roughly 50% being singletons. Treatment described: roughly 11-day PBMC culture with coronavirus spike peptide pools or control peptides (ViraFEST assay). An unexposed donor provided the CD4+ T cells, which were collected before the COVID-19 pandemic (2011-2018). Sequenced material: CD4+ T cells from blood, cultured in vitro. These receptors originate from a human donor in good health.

The CDR3 nucleotides read TGTGCCAGCAGTTTTCGAACCCGGACTAGCGGGGGGCACACCGGGGAGCTGTTTTTT. The encoded protein is CASSFRTRTSGGHTGELFF. The gene calls are TRBV27 and TRBJ2-2; 14 nucleotides agree with TRBD2. CDR1 is MNHEY, CDR2 SMNVEV, per germline (reference sequence). There are 19 residues in the CDR3. V shed 3 bases and J 3 bases; nucleotides not matched to a gene: 9.

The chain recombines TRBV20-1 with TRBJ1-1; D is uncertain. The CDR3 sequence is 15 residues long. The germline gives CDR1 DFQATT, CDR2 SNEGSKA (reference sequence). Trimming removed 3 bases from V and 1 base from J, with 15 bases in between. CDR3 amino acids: CSASFSGRANTEAFF. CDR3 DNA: TGCAGTGCTAGTTTTTCCGGGCGGGCGAACACTGAAGCTTTCTTT.

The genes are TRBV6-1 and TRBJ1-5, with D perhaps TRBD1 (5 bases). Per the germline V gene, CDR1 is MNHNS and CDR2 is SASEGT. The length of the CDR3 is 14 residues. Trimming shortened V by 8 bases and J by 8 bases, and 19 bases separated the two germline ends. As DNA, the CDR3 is TGTGCCAGCGGAGGAGAAGGGGAGATTAAGCCCCAGCATTTT. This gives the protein CASGGEGEIKPQHF.

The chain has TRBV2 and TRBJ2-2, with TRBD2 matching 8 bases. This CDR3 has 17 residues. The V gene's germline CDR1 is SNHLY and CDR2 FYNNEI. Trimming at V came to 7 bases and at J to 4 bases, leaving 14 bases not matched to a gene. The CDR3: CASTLTPGGLITGELFF. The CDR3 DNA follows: TGTGCCAGCACTCTCACTCCGGGGGGGCTAATCACCGGGGAGCTGTTTTTT. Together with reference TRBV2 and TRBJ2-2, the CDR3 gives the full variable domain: EPEVTQTPSHQVTQMGQEVILRCVPISNHLYFYWYRQILGQKVEFLVSFYNNEISEKSEIFDDQFSVERPDGSNFTLKIRSTKLEDSAMYFCASTLTPGGLITGELFFGEGSRLTVL.

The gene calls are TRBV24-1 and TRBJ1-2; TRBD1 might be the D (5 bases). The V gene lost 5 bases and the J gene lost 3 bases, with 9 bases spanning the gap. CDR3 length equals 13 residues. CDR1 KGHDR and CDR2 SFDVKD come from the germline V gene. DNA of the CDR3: TGTGCCACCAGTGGGCGGGGCGACTATGGCTACACCTTC. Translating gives CATSGRGDYGYTF.

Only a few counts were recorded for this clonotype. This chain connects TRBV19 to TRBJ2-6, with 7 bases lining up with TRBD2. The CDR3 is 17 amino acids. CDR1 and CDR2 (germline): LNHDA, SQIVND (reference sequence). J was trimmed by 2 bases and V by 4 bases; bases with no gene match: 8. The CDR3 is CASSTVLGGAGANVLTF. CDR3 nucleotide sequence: TGTGCCAGTAGTACGGTCTTGGGGGGGGCTGGGGCCAACGTCCTGACTTTC. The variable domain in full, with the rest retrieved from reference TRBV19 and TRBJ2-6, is DGGITQSPKYLFRKEGQNVTLSCEQNLNHDAMYWYRQDPGQGLRLIYYSQIVNDFQKGDIAEGYSVSREKKESFPLTVTSAQKNPTAFYLCASSTVLGGAGANVLTFGAGSRLTVL.

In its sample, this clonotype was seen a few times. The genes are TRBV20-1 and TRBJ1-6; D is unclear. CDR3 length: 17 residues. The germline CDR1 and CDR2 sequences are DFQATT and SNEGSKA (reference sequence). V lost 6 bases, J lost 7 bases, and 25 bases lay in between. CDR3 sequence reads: CSARTSANVFRNSPLHF. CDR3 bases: TGCAGTGCACGAACCAGTGCTAACGTATTTAGAAATTCACCCCTCCACTTT.

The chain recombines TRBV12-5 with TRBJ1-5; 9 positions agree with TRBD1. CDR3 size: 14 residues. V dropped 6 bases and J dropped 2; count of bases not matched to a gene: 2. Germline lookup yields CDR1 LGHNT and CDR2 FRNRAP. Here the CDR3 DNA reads TGTGCTAGTGGAGGGACAGGGCGCAATCAGCCCCAGCATTTT. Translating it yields CASGGTGRNQPQHF.

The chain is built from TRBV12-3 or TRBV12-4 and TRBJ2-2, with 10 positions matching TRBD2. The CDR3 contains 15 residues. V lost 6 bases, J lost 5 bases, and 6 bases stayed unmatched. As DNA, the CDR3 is TGTGCCAGCAGCCAGCGGGGGGGCGAGACCGGGGAGCTGTTTTTT. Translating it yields CASSQRGGETGELFF.

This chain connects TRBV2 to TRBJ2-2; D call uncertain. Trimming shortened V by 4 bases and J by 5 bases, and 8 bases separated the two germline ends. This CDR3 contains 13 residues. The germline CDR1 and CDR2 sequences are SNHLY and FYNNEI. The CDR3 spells CASSGLRTGELFF. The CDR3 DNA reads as TGTGCCAGCAGTGGGTTGAGGACCGGGGAGCTGTTTTTT. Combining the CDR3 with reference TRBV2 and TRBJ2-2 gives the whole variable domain EPEVTQTPSHQVTQMGQEVILRCVPISNHLYFYWYRQILGQKVEFLVSFYNNEISEKSEIFDDQFSVERPDGSNFTLKIRSTKLEDSAMYFCASSGLRTGELFFGEGSRLTVL.

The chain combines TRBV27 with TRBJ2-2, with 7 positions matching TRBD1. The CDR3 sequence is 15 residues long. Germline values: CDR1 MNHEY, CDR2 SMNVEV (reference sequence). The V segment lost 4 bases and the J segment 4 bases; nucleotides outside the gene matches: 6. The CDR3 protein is CASSSGQVFTGELFF. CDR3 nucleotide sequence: TGTGCCAGCAGTTCCGGACAGGTGTTCACCGGGGAGCTGTTTTTT.

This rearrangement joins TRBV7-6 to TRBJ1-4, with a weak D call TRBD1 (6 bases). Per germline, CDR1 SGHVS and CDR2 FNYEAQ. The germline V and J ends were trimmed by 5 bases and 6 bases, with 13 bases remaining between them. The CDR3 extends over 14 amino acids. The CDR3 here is CASSLTGNHEKLFF. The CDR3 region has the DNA TGTGCCAGCAGCCTGACAGGAAACCATGAAAAACTGTTTTTT. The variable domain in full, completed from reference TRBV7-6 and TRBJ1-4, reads GAGVSQSPRYKVTKRGQDVALRCDPISGHVSLYWYRQALGQGPEFLTYFNYEAQQDKSGLPNDRFSAERPEGSISTLTIQRTEQRDSAMYRCASSLTGNHEKLFFGSGTQLSVL.

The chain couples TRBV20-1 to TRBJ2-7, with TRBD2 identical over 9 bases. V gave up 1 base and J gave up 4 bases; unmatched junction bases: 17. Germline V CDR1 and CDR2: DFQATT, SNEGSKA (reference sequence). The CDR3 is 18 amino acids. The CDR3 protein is CSARAKLASGIIGYEQYF. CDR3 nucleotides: TGCAGTGCTAGAGCCAAACTGGCTAGCGGGATAATAGGGTACGAGCAGTACTTC.

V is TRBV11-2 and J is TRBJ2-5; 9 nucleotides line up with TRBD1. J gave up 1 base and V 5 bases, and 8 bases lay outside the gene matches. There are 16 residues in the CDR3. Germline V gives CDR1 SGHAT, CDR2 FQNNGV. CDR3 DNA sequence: TGTGCCAGCAGCAAGACAGGGGGGGCCGGCCAAGAGACCCAGTACTTC. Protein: CASSKTGGAGQETQYF.

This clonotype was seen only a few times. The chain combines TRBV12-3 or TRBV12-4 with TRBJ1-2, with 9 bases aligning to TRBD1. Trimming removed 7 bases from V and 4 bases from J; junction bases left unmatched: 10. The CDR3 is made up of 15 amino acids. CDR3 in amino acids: CASTRRDRESYGYTF. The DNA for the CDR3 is TGTGCCAGCACCCGCCGGGACAGGGAGTCCTATGGCTACACCTTC.

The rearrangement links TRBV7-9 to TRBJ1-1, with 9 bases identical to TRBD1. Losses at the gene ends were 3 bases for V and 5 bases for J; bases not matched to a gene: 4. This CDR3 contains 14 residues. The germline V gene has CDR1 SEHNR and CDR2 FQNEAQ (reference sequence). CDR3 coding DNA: TGTGCCAGCAGCTTGGGGGACAGGGTAACTGAAGCTTTCTTT. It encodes CASSLGDRVTEAFF.

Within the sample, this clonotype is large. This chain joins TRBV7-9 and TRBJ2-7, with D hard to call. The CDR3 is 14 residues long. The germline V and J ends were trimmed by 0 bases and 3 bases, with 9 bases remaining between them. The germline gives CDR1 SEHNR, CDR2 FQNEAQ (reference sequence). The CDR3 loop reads CASSLAHVIYEQYF. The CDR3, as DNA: TGTGCCAGCAGCTTAGCTCACGTTATCTACGAGCAGTACTTC.

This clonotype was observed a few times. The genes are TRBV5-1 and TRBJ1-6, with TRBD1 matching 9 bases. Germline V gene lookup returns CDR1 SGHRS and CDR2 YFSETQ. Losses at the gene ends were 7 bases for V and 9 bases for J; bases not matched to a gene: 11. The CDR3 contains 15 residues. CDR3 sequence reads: CASGLGQGKGSPLHF. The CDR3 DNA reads TGCGCCAGCGGGTTGGGACAGGGAAAAGGTTCACCCCTCCACTTT. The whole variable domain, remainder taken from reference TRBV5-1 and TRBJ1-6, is KAGVTQTPRYLIKTRGQQVTLSCSPISGHRSVSWYQQTPGQGLQFLFEYFSETQRNKGNFPGRFSGRQFSNSRSEMNVSTLELGDSALYLCASGLGQGKGSPLHFGNGTRLTVT.

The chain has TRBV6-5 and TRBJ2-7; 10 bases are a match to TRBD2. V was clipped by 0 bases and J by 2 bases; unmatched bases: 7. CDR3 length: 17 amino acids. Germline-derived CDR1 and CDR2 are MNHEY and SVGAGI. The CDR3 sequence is CASSYSNLLAGTYEQYF. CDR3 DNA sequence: TGTGCCAGCAGTTACTCGAATTTACTAGCGGGGACCTACGAGCAGTACTTC.

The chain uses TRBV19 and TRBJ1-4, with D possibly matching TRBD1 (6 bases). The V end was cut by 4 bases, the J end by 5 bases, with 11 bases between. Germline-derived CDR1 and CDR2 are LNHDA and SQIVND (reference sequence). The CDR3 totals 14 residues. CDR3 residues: CASSRRTENEKLFF. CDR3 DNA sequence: TGTGCCAGTAGTAGGAGGACAGAAAATGAAAAACTGTTTTTT.

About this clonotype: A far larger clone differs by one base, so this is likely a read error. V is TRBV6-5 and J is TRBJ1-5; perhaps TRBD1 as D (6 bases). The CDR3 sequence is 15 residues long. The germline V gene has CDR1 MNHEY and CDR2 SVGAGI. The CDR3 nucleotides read TGTGCCGGCAGTTTACAGGGTAGGAGCAATCAGCCCCAGCATTTT. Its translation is CAGSLQGRSNQPQHF.

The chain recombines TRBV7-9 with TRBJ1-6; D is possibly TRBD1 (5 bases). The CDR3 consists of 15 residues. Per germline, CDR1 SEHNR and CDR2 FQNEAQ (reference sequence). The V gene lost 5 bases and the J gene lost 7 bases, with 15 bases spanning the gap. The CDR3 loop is CASSRGGTANSPLHF. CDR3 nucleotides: TGTGCCAGCAGCCGGGGGGGGACTGCAAATTCACCCCTCCACTTT.

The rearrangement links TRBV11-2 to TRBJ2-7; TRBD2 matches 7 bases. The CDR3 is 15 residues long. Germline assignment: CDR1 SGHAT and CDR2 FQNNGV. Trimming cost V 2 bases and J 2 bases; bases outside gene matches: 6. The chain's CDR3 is CASSLQVAGAYEQYF. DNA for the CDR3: TGTGCCAGCAGCTTACAAGTCGCGGGGGCCTACGAGCAGTACTTC.

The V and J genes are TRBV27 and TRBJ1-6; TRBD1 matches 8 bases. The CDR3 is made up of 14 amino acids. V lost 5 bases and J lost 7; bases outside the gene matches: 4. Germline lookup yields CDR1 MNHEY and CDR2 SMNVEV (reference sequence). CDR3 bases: TGTGCCAGCAGTCCCGGGACAGGCAATTCACCCCTCCACTTT. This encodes CASSPGTGNSPLHF.

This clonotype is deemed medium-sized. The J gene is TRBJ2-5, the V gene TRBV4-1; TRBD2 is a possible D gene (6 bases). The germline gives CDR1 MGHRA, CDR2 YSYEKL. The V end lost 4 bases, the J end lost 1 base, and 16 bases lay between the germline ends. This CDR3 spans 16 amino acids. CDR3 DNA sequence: TGCGCCAGCAGCCGCCTAGGACTACCTCTCCAAGAGACCCAGTACTTC. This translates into CASSRLGLPLQETQYF.

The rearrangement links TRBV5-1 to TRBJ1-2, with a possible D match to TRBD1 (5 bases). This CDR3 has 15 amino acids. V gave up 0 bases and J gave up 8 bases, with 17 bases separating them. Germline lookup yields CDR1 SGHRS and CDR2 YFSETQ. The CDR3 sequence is CASSLAGALAPGYTF. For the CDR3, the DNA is TGCGCCAGCAGCTTGGCCGGGGCCCTAGCACCCGGCTACACCTTC.

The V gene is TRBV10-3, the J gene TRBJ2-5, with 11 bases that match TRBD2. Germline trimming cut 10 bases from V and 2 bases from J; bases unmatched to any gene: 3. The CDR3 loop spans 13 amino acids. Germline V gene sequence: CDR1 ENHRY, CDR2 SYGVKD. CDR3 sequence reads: CATGTSGQETQYF. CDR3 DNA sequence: TGTGCCACCGGGACTAGCGGACAAGAGACCCAGTACTTC.

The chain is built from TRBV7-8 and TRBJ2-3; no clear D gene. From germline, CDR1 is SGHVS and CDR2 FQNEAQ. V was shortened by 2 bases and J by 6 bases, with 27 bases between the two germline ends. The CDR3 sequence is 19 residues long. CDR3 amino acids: CASSLYPWLDVQQSDTQYF. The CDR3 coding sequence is TGTGCCAGCAGCTTATATCCTTGGTTGGACGTCCAACAAAGCGATACGCAGTATTTT. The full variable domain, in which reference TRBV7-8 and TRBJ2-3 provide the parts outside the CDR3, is GAGVSQSPRYKVAKRGQDVALRCDPISGHVSLFWYQQALGQGPEFLTYFQNEAQLDKSGLPSDRFFAERPEGSVSTLKIQRTQQEDSAVYLCASSLYPWLDVQQSDTQYFGPGTRLTVL.